The rows below give T cell receptor beta chains drawn from one sample of a study of brain T cells in children with intractable seizures. The data were produced by immunoSEQ multiplex PCR, yet TCRdb's version contains in-frame clones alone and is incomplete. The repertoire consists of just under 65,000 clones, with 90% to 96% occurring once and the leading ten covering around 0.4%. Sequenced here: peripheral blood, sampled at surgery. Receptors originate from a boy younger than two with focal cortical dysplasia and intractable seizures. Both conserved end residues are part of each CDR3. Fields, in order: D gene, clone size, J gene, V gene, CDR3 protein, CDR3 DNA. A D gene is named only where the DNA matches it firmly. Not every row has a clone size; where given, it reads once, few, many or a size class.

TRBD2	.	TRBJ2-1	TRBV19	CASSKLAGGVSYNEQFF	TGTGCCAGTAGTAAATTAGCGGGAGGTGTCTCCTACAATGAGCAGTTCTTC
.	.	TRBJ1-4	TRBV9	CASSLGRATNEKLFF	TGTGCCAGCAGCTTAGGACGGGCAACTAATGAAAAACTGTTTTTT
.	.	TRBJ2-1	TRBV5-1	CASSLAGESYNEQFF	TGCGCCAGCAGCTTGGCTGGAGAGTCCTACAATGAGCAGTTCTTC
.	.	TRBJ1-6	TRBV4-2	CASSQDSYNSPLHF	TGTGCCAGCAGCCAGGACTCTTATAATTCACCCCTCCACTTT
TRBD2	.	TRBJ2-1	TRBV5-1	CASSSPLAGAYNEQFF	TGCGCCAGCAGCTCCCCCCTAGCGGGAGCCTACAATGAGCAGTTCTTC
.	.	TRBJ1-4	TRBV14	CASSQEGGTGEKLFF	TGTGCCAGCAGCCAAGAAGGTGGGACCGGGGAAAAACTGTTTTTT
.	.	TRBJ1-1	TRBV28	CAIRGGLGAFF	TGTGCCATACGCGGGGGGCTGGGAGCTTTCTTT
.	once	TRBJ2-5	TRBV5-1	CASSLPDNQETQYF	TGCGCCAGCAGCTTGCCGGACAACCAAGAGACCCAGTACTTC
TRBD2	once	TRBJ2-2	TRBV5-1	CASSLAGTNTGELFF	TGCGCCAGCAGCTTAGCGGGAACCAACACCGGGGAGCTGTTTTTT
TRBD2	.	TRBJ2-1	TRBV5-1	CASSLTGGNYNEQFF	TGCGCCAGCAGCTTAACCGGGGGGAACTACAATGAGCAGTTCTTC
TRBD1	.	TRBJ2-7	TRBV6-9	CASSYTRGREYF	TGTGCCAGCAGTTATACAAGGGGGCGCGAGTACTTC
TRBD2	.	TRBJ2-1	TRBV11-3	CASSRGGRDYNEQFF	TGTGCCAGCAGCCGGGGGGGGCGGGACTACAATGAGCAGTTCTTC